This TCR beta chain derives from a study of T-cell reconstitution after alpha-beta-depleted transplantation in children. General study points: The main origin of T-cell counts and diversity one year after transplant was newly produced T cells.

This sample's TCRbeta library carried unique molecular identifier barcodes. TCRdb re-derived calls from the PCR reads in MiXCR, one entry per CDR3 protein. The sample has some 70,000 distinct CDR3 sequences; around 4.7% are singletons. There are many counts of this clonotype. Its antigen is as yet unknown. This material consisted of PBMCs, mostly from graft donor cells, taken 180 days after TCRalphabeta/CD19-depleted stem cell transplant. The receptor's source is a boy in the first two years of life who had a stem cell transplant for acute myeloid leukemia, so the T cells may come from the graft donor.

The CDR3 DNA sequence: TGCGCCAGCAGCTTGGAGGGTACCTACGAGCAGTACTTC. Its translation is CASSLEGTYEQYF. V is TRBV5-1 and J is TRBJ2-7; D is undetermined. The CDR3 is made up of 13 amino acids. CDR1 is SGHRS, CDR2 YFSETQ, per germline. Trimming stripped 0 bases from V and 2 bases from J, with 6 bases between.